A single sample is the source of the 30 T cell receptor beta chains below, sequenced in a study of shared clonotypes between healthy human individuals. As defined, naive CD8 cells were CD45RO-negative and positively selected for CCR7, with terminally differentiated effector memory CD45RA+ cells excluded. Libraries were prepared by immunoSEQ multiplex PCR; TCRdb keeps only in-frame clonotypes and omits some of them. Of some 2 million clones listed, about 95% are singletons. Sequenced: naive CD8+ T cells sorted from blood. The source is a man between 18 and 29 years old in good health.

V is TRBV4-3 and J is TRBJ2-1, with a weak D call TRBD2 (6 bases). The CDR3 spans 18 residues. Germline lookup yields CDR1 LGHNA and CDR2 YSLEER. Deletions cut 1 base from V and 6 bases from J, with 22 bases between. The chain's CDR3 is CASSQGYGVQLAGNEQFF. CDR3 DNA sequence: TGCGCCAGCAGCCAAGGTTACGGCGTCCAACTAGCCGGCAATGAGCAGTTCTTC.

The chain uses TRBV4-3 and TRBJ2-1; TRBD2 agrees at 10 bases. V lost 2 bases, J lost 7 bases, and 8 bases stayed unmatched. CDR1 and CDR2 (germline): LGHNA, YSLEER. This CDR3 has 16 amino acids. This CDR3 is CASSQLLAGEMNEQFF. The CDR3, as DNA: TGCGCCAGCAGCCAACTTCTAGCGGGAGAAATGAATGAGCAGTTCTTC.

The V gene is TRBV4-1, the J gene TRBJ1-2; 10 bases are a match to TRBD1. Trimming took 2 bases from V and 5 from J; bases not matched to a gene: 5. The CDR3 sequence is 15 residues long. The germline V gene encodes CDR1 MGHRA and CDR2 YSYEKL. DNA for the CDR3: TGCGCCAGCAGCCAACAGGACAGGGGGGGATATGGCTACACCTTC. Its translation is CASSQQDRGGYGYTF.

This sequence joins TRBV7-8 and TRBJ2-1, with TRBD2 as a possible D gene (6 bases). The CDR3 has 14 residues. Germline CDR1 is SGHVS and CDR2 is FQNEAQ. V was shortened by 5 bases and J by 5 bases, with 13 bases between the two germline ends. The CDR3 reads CASSMGLANNEQFF. In DNA form, the CDR3 reads TGTGCCAGCAGCATGGGACTGGCCAACAATGAGCAGTTCTTC.

J is TRBJ2-5 and V is TRBV6-5; TRBD1 agrees at 7 bases. From germline, CDR1 is MNHEY and CDR2 SVGAGI. The CDR3 has 13 residues. The V and J ends lost 6 bases and 5 bases, in that order; junction bases with no gene match: 6. The CDR3 sequence: CASSPQGLETQYF. The CDR3 DNA sequence: TGTGCCAGCAGCCCACAGGGGCTCGAGACCCAGTACTTC.

The table lists this clone with a count of one. The V call is TRBV7-8, the J call TRBJ2-3, with 14 nucleotides matching TRBD2. In germline, CDR1 is SGHVS, CDR2 FQNEAQ. J was trimmed by 2 bases and V by 4 bases; bases with no gene match: 5. The CDR3 consists of 17 residues. CDR3 nucleotides: TGTGCCAGCAGCTCCGGACTAGCGGGGGGACTCACAGATACGCAGTATTTT. Its translation: CASSSGLAGGLTDTQYF.

The chain uses TRBV27 and TRBJ1-3; weak D call: TRBD1 (5 bases). The CDR3 runs 13 residues. Trimming stripped 6 bases from V and 9 bases from J, with 15 bases between. Germline CDR1 MNHEY, CDR2 SMNVEV (reference sequence). CDR3 region: CASSTGHSSTIYF. The CDR3 nucleotides are TGTGCCAGCAGCACAGGACATTCTTCCACCATATATTTT.

This rearrangement joins TRBV7-6 to TRBJ2-1, with 13 bases fitting TRBD2. Germline V gene lookup returns CDR1 SGHVS and CDR2 FNYEAQ. The CDR3 consists of 17 residues. J was trimmed by 2 bases and V by 4 bases; bases with no gene match: 5. The CDR3, as DNA: TGTGCCAGCAGCTCCACTAGCGGGGGGGCTACCTACAATGAGCAGTTCTTC. As protein: CASSSTSGGATYNEQFF.

The chain is built from TRBV2 and TRBJ2-3; TRBD1 agrees at 9 bases. There are 18 residues in the CDR3. The germline gives CDR1 SNHLY, CDR2 FYNNEI. V shed 0 bases, J shed 1 base, and the junction held 8 bases outside the gene matches. CDR3 residues: CASSEAGVQGAGTDTQYF. The DNA of the CDR3 is TGTGCCAGCAGTGAAGCGGGGGTACAGGGGGCGGGCACAGATACGCAGTATTTT. The variable domain in full, with the rest retrieved from reference TRBV2 and TRBJ2-3, is EPEVTQTPSHQVTQMGQEVILRCVPISNHLYFYWYRQILGQKVEFLVSFYNNEISEKSEIFDDQFSVERPDGSNFTLKIRSTKLEDSAMYFCASSEAGVQGAGTDTQYFGPGTRLTVL.

The chain carries TRBV27 and TRBJ1-5; no firm D call. The germline V and J ends were trimmed by 5 bases and 3 bases, with 20 bases remaining between them. In germline, CDR1 is MNHEY, CDR2 SMNVEV (reference sequence). The CDR3 has 17 amino acids. The CDR3 bases are TGTGCCAGCAGTCCTTCCGGCCCTGGAGGGCTCAATCAGCCCCAGCATTTT. Translation gives CASSPSGPGGLNQPQHF.

The chain recombines TRBV28 with TRBJ2-3; TRBD2 might be the D (5 bases). Deletions cut 6 bases from V and 6 bases from J, with 10 bases between. This CDR3 contains 12 residues. The germline gives CDR1 MDHEN, CDR2 SYDVKM. The CDR3 DNA sequence: TGTGCCAGCAGAGGAGGCGGGGATACGCAGTATTTT. Protein sequence: CASRGGGDTQYF.

This clone has a single count. V gene TRBV10-1 combines with J gene TRBJ2-1, with TRBD1 matching over 12 bases. This CDR3 has 17 residues. Germline V lookup: CDR1 WNHNN, CDR2 SYGVQD (reference sequence). The V gene end was trimmed by 4 bases and the J gene end by 7 bases; junction bases not matched to a gene: 11. CDR3 sequence (DNA): TGCGCCAGCAGTGCCCGAACCGGGACAGGGGGCAAGAATGAGCAGTTCTTC. Translating gives CASSARTGTGGKNEQFF.

The chain recombines TRBV27 with TRBJ2-3; 7 bases align to TRBD1. CDR1 is MNHEY and CDR2 is SMNVEV in the germline V gene (reference sequence). The CDR3 length is 15 residues. Trimming cost V 4 bases and J 2 bases; bases outside gene matches: 6. DNA for the CDR3: TGTGCCAGCAGTTCCCAGACAGGGAACACAGATACGCAGTATTTT. It yields the protein CASSSQTGNTDTQYF.

CDR3 in amino acids: CASSQASGGVLGNEQFF. The CDR3, as DNA: TGTGCCAGCAGCCAAGCTAGCGGGGGGGTACTCGGCAATGAGCAGTTCTTC. The chain combines TRBV7-9 with TRBJ2-1; TRBD2 agrees at 12 bases. The V gene end was trimmed by 5 bases and the J gene end by 6 bases; junction bases not matched to a gene: 11. The CDR3 has 17 amino acids. Germline-derived CDR1 and CDR2 are SEHNR and FQNEAQ (reference sequence). Looking up the rest from reference TRBV7-9 and TRBJ2-1 gives the full variable domain: DTGVSQNPRHKITKRGQNVTFRCDPISEHNRLYWYRQTLGQGPEFLTYFQNEAQLEKSRLLSDRFSAERPKGSFSTLEIQRTEQGDSAMYLCASSQASGGVLGNEQFFGPGTRLTVL.

CDR3 in amino acids: CASQGQGATDTQYF. CDR3 nucleotide sequence: TGTGCCAGCCAAGGACAGGGGGCAACAGATACGCAGTATTTT. This chain links TRBV7-9 with TRBJ2-3; 11 nucleotides line up with TRBD1. V gave up 8 bases and J gave up 3 bases; unmatched junction bases: 4. In germline, CDR1 is SEHNR, CDR2 FQNEAQ (reference sequence). This CDR3 contains 14 residues.

V gene TRBV2 combines with J gene TRBJ2-1, with a possible D match to TRBD2 (6 bases). Trimming pared 9 bases from V and 4 bases from J, leaving 25 bases between. The length of the CDR3 is 17 residues. Germline values: CDR1 SNHLY, CDR2 FYNNEI. This chain's CDR3 is CARNHGLGLGEYNEQFF. In DNA, the CDR3 is TGTGCCAGAAACCATGGGCTGGGACTTGGGGAGTACAATGAGCAGTTCTTC.

The chain uses TRBV7-2 and TRBJ2-7; the D is unclear. CDR1 and CDR2 from the germline V gene are SGHTA and FQGNSA. V was trimmed by 5 bases and J by 0 bases, leaving 8 bases between them. The CDR3 is 13 residues long. As DNA, the CDR3 is TGTGCCAGCAGCGGCACTTACTCCTACGAGCAGTACTTC. It encodes CASSGTYSYEQYF.

The chain couples TRBV4-1 to TRBJ2-1; 9 nucleotides agree with TRBD2. Trimming at V came to 1 base and at J to 7 bases, leaving 11 bases not matched to a gene. Germline assignment: CDR1 MGHRA and CDR2 YSYEKL. The CDR3 is 17 residues long. Here the CDR3 reads CASSQVGPGGGANEQFF. CDR3 coding DNA: TGCGCCAGCAGCCAAGTGGGCCCAGGCGGGGGGGCGAATGAGCAGTTCTTC.

The chain is built from TRBV6-1 and TRBJ2-1, with 9 bases aligning to TRBD2. V was pared by 1 base and J by 0 bases, with 7 bases of the junction left unmatched. The CDR3 covers 18 residues. The germline V gene encodes CDR1 MNHNS and CDR2 SASEGT. The CDR3 loop reads CASSEGLAGDPSYNEQFF. CDR3 sequence (DNA): TGTGCCAGCAGTGAAGGGTTAGCGGGGGACCCCTCCTACAATGAGCAGTTCTTC.

The CDR3 reads CASSPSGPGGTEAFF. CDR3 in DNA: TGTGCCAGCAGCCCCTCCGGGCCGGGTGGCACTGAAGCTTTCTTT. The rearrangement uses TRBV13 and TRBJ1-1; D unresolved. The CDR3 totals 15 residues. Per germline, CDR1 PRHDT and CDR2 FYEKMQ (reference sequence). V shed 5 bases and J shed 4 bases, with 17 bases lying between them. Full variable domain (missing parts from reference TRBV13 and TRBJ1-1): AAGVIQSPRHLIKEKRETATLKCYPIPRHDTVYWYQQGPGQDPQFLISFYEKMQSDKGSIPDRFSAQQFSDYHSELNMSSLELGDSALYFCASSPSGPGGTEAFFGQGTRLTVV.

The chain employs TRBV19 and TRBJ2-5; 8 nucleotides align to TRBD2. The J segment lost 5 bases and the V segment lost 6 bases, leaving 8 bases of the junction unmatched. This CDR3 contains 14 residues. Germline V gene lookup returns CDR1 LNHDA and CDR2 SQIVND (reference sequence). The CDR3 protein is CASSSGRGDETQYF. In DNA form, the CDR3 reads TGTGCCAGTAGCTCTGGGCGGGGGGACGAGACCCAGTACTTC.

On this clone: Other DNA sequences in this specimen translate into the identical CDR3. The rearrangement links TRBV6-1 to TRBJ2-1; maybe TRBD2 (5 bases). There are 15 residues in the CDR3. The V gene lost 1 base and the J gene lost 2 bases, with 9 bases spanning the gap. Germline V gives CDR1 MNHNS, CDR2 SASEGT. The CDR3 nucleotides are TGTGCCAGCAGTGAAGGAGGGAGTACCTACAATGAGCAGTTCTTC. It yields the protein CASSEGGSTYNEQFF.

The rearrangement links TRBV11-2 to TRBJ1-2; 9 bases are shared with TRBD1. Germline V CDR1 and CDR2: SGHAT, FQNNGV. This CDR3 has 16 residues. V gave up 5 bases and J gave up 8 bases; unmatched junction bases: 15. The CDR3 region has the DNA TGTGCCAGCAGCCCCCCCGGGACAGGGCAGGCTTACGGCTACACCTTC. It specifies CASSPPGTGQAYGYTF.

This chain joins TRBV27 and TRBJ1-6; 8 nucleotides match TRBD1. The ends lost 7 bases at V and 0 bases at J; junction bases unmatched: 5. The CDR3 is 16 residues long. Per germline, CDR1 MNHEY and CDR2 SMNVEV (reference sequence). The CDR3 nucleotides are TGTGCCAGCACCGCCACAGGGGGCTCCTATAATTCACCCCTCCACTTT. It yields the protein CASTATGGSYNSPLHF.

There are a few counts of this clone. CDR3 bases: TGTGCCAGCAGCCTAACTTGGGACAGGGGGCCCGGAAACACCATATATTTT. Its translation is CASSLTWDRGPGNTIYF. V gene TRBV5-5 combines with J gene TRBJ1-3; TRBD1 agrees at 12 bases. The germline CDR1 and CDR2 sequences are SGHKS and YYEKEE (reference sequence). The junction had 9 bases not matched to a gene; V was cut back by 4 bases and J by 4 bases. The CDR3 runs to 17 residues.

Concerning this clone: This CDR3 is also generated by other DNA sequences in the sample. CDR3 bases: TGTGCCACCAGCAGAGAAGGGACAGTTACCTACGAGCAGTACTTC. Translating it yields CATSREGTVTYEQYF. The chain is built from TRBV15 and TRBJ2-7, with 7 bases lining up with TRBD1. CDR3 length: 15 residues. Germline CDR1 LNHNV, CDR2 YYDKDF (reference sequence). Unmatched junction bases numbered 4, after V lost 0 bases and J lost 2 bases.

The genes are TRBV6-5 and TRBJ1-5; 8 positions agree with TRBD1. The CDR3 is made up of 14 amino acids. Losses at the gene ends were 5 bases for V and 9 bases for J; bases not matched to a gene: 9. Germline V gene lookup returns CDR1 MNHEY and CDR2 SVGAGI. The CDR3 coding sequence is TGTGCCAGCAGTCCGGGGACAGGCCTTCGGCCCCAGCATTTT. This sequence encodes CASSPGTGLRPQHF.

This clone was seen just once. The chain is built from TRBV14 and TRBJ2-2; D is unclear. Germline CDR1 is SGHDN and CDR2 is FVKESK. V was trimmed by 0 bases and J by 1 base, leaving 9 bases between them. There are 16 residues in the CDR3. The DNA of the CDR3 is TGTGCCAGCAGCCAAGAAAGTCCTCGGAACACCGGGGAGCTGTTTTTT. Its translation is CASSQESPRNTGELFF.

This clone was recorded once. This rearrangement joins TRBV7-9 to TRBJ2-5; D ambiguous. This CDR3 is built from 14 residues. Trimming pared 5 bases from V and 2 bases from J, leaving 12 bases between. CDR1 is SEHNR, CDR2 FQNEAQ, per germline (reference sequence). CDR3 residues: CASSPTNGQETQYF. The CDR3 DNA reads as TGTGCCAGCAGCCCGACCAACGGGCAAGAGACCCAGTACTTC.

This clone has just one count. V and J are TRBV2 and TRBJ2-5; 9 positions agree with TRBD2. The CDR3 consists of 18 residues. Trimming took 5 bases from V and 0 from J; bases not matched to a gene: 13. Germline lookup yields CDR1 SNHLY and CDR2 FYNNEI. CDR3 region: CASSNQREAQTYQETQYF. The CDR3 DNA reads TGTGCCAGCAGTAACCAGCGGGAGGCCCAGACGTACCAAGAGACCCAGTACTTC.